These 32 T cell receptor beta chains were sequenced from one sample in a study of blood T cell repertoires in COVID-19. Using immunoSEQ multiplex PCR, the repertoire was profiled, and TCRdb retains in-frame clones only, with some absent. The table records 200,000 to 300,000 clones, approximately 86% of them present only once. The sample was PBMCs or T cells enriched from blood (not recorded which). Receptors originate from a woman in her thirties or forties with acute COVID-19.

The chain employs TRBV5-1 and TRBJ2-1; D possibly corresponds to TRBD1 (5 bases). CDR3 length: 16 amino acids. With 0 bases removed from V and 0 bases from J, the gap between germline ends came to 10 bases. In germline, CDR1 is SGHRS, CDR2 YFSETQ. The CDR3 DNA follows: TGCGCCAGCAGCTTGGGGGCAGGGCACTCCTACAATGAGCAGTTCTTC. This codes for CASSLGAGHSYNEQFF.

V is TRBV5-8 and J is TRBJ1-4; TRBD1 matches 8 bases. V dropped 2 bases and J dropped 8; count of bases not matched to a gene: 5. The CDR3 has 14 amino acids. CDR1 SGHTS and CDR2 YDEGEE come from the germline V gene. This CDR3 reads CASSFGRGREKLFF. DNA of the CDR3: TGTGCCAGCAGCTTTGGCAGGGGGCGAGAAAAACTGTTTTTT.

V gene TRBV5-1 combines with J gene TRBJ2-3; 8 bases align to TRBD1. The CDR3 runs 13 residues. V gave up 4 bases and J gave up 4 bases; unmatched junction bases: 2. Germline CDR1 and CDR2: SGHRS and YFSETQ. The CDR3 region has the DNA TGCGCCAGCAGCCCGGACAGGGCAGATACGCAGTATTTT. Its protein is CASSPDRADTQYF.

The V and J genes are TRBV6-5 and TRBJ1-1; the D is unclear. Between the trimmed V and J ends, which lost 0 bases and 1 base, there was a span of 9 bases. The germline V gene has CDR1 MNHEY and CDR2 SVGAGI. CDR3 length: 15 residues. CDR3 nucleotide sequence: TGTGCCAGCAGTTACTCGAGGATAGGGAACACTGAAGCTTTCTTT. This sequence encodes CASSYSRIGNTEAFF.

The chain joins TRBV9 to TRBJ1-3, with D maybe TRBD1 (6 bases). Trimming left V 4 bases short and J 8 bases short, with 10 bases between. From germline, CDR1 is SGDLS and CDR2 YYNGEE. CDR3 length equals 12 residues. The CDR3 reads CASSQGSDTIYF. The CDR3 coding sequence is TGTGCCAGCAGCCAGGGGTCGGACACCATATATTTT.

This clone was observed once. The V and J genes are TRBV27 and TRBJ2-1, with 10 bases matching TRBD2. This CDR3 is 13 amino acids long. Per the germline V gene, CDR1 is MNHEY and CDR2 is SMNVEV (reference sequence). V lost 6 bases to trimming and J lost 16 bases; unmatched junction nucleotides: 12. The DNA for the CDR3 is TGTGCCAGCAGGCAGCAGCGGGAGGGTCGGGATTTCTTC. It yields the protein CASRQQREGRDFF.

This sequence joins TRBV27 and TRBJ2-1; 12 bases are a match to TRBD2. From germline, CDR1 is MNHEY and CDR2 SMNVEV (reference sequence). Trimming cost V 7 bases and J 6 bases; bases outside gene matches: 4. The CDR3 extends over 14 amino acids. Written as DNA, the CDR3 is TGTGCCAGCAAACCGGGACTAGCGGGCAATGAGCAGTTCTTC. Protein sequence: CASKPGLAGNEQFF.

This clone was seen a single time. The chain uses TRBV3-1 (or the pseudogene TRBV3-2) and TRBJ2-1, with TRBD2 matching over 7 bases. The J segment lost 14 bases and the V segment lost 3 bases, leaving 19 bases of the junction unmatched. The CDR3 spans 16 residues. From germline, CDR1 is LGHDT and CDR2 YNNKEL (reference sequence). CDR3 sequence: CASSQDLAEVPNLKFF. CDR3 nucleotides: TGTGCCAGCAGCCAGGATCTAGCGGAGGTCCCAAACTTAAAGTTCTTC.

The chain employs TRBV11-3 and TRBJ1-1, with D unclear. This CDR3 spans 13 amino acids. Trimming took off 2 bases at V and 3 bases at J, with 7 bases between the two ends. Germline V gene sequence: CDR1 SGHNT, CDR2 YENEEA. The CDR3 bases are TGTGCCAGCAGCTTACTCGGGGACACTGAAGCTTTCTTT. This translates into CASSLLGDTEAFF.

The V and J genes are TRBV6-1 and TRBJ1-5, with 9 bases identical to TRBD1. J lost 1 base, V lost 2 bases, and 6 bases had no gene match. Germline V gene lookup returns CDR1 MNHNS and CDR2 SASEGT. The CDR3 has 17 amino acids. The CDR3 DNA sequence: TGTGCCAGCAGTGAATTACCGGGACAGGGAAGCAATCAGCCCCAGCATTTT. This codes for CASSELPGQGSNQPQHF.

The chain is built from TRBV5-1 and TRBJ1-1; 10 nucleotides match TRBD1. The ends lost 4 bases at V and 3 bases at J; junction bases unmatched: 3. The CDR3 is 14 residues long. Germline V lookup: CDR1 SGHRS, CDR2 YFSETQ. In DNA form, the CDR3 reads TGCGCCAGCAGCCTGGGACAGGGGCACACTGAAGCTTTCTTT. Its protein is CASSLGQGHTEAFF.

The V gene is TRBV11-3, the J gene TRBJ1-6; TRBD1 is a possible D gene (5 bases). Germline-derived CDR1 and CDR2 are SGHNT and YENEEA. The CDR3 totals 13 residues. The ends were cut back, 3 bases at V and 7 bases at J, with 7 bases in the middle. The chain's CDR3 is CASSFGGNSPLHF. DNA of the CDR3: TGTGCCAGCAGCTTCGGGGGGAATTCACCCCTCCACTTT.

This chain uses TRBV30 with TRBJ1-5; unclear D gene. The CDR3 sequence is 12 residues long. Per germline, CDR1 GTSNPN and CDR2 SVGIG (reference sequence). The V end was cut by 3 bases, the J end by 3 bases, with 6 bases between. The CDR3 reads CAWSRDNQPQHF. CDR3 bases: TGTGCCTGGAGCCGGGACAATCAGCCCCAGCATTTT. The full variable domain, completed using reference TRBV30 and TRBJ1-5, is SQTIHQWPATLVQPVGSPLSLECTVEGTSNPNLYWYRQAAGRGLQLLFYSVGIGQISSEVPQNLSASRPQDRQFILSSKKLLLSDSGFYLCAWSRDNQPQHFGDGTRLSIL.

This chain joins TRBV6-5 and TRBJ1-1, with D perhaps matching TRBD1 (5 bases). Germline CDR1 MNHEY, CDR2 SVGAGI. The V and J ends lost 6 bases and 3 bases respectively, with 14 bases between them. The CDR3 contains 14 residues. The CDR3 region has the DNA TGTGCCAGCAGCTCACGCGGGGCTGACACTGAAGCTTTCTTT. Residues: CASSSRGADTEAFF.

V is TRBV2 and J is TRBJ2-1, with TRBD2 matching over 13 bases. V lost 7 bases, J lost 5 bases, and 5 bases stayed unmatched. Germline assignment: CDR1 SNHLY and CDR2 FYNNEI. The CDR3 is made up of 15 amino acids. CDR3 nucleotides: TGTGCCAGCAAAACGGGGACTAGCGGGAACAATGAGCAGTTCTTC. This translates into CASKTGTSGNNEQFF.

The chain has TRBV4-1 and TRBJ1-1, with TRBD1 matching over 8 bases. J lost 2 bases, V lost 0 bases, and 14 bases had no gene match. From germline, CDR1 is MGHRA and CDR2 YSYEKL. CDR3 length: 19 residues. As DNA, the CDR3 is TGCGCCAGCAGCCAAGAGAATTGGGCAGGGGGCTCCCCCAACACTGAAGCTTTCTTT. Translating it yields CASSQENWAGGSPNTEAFF.

The V gene is TRBV2, the J gene TRBJ2-7, with D perhaps TRBD2 (5 bases). CDR3 length: 14 amino acids. V was shortened by 2 bases and J by 1 base, with 9 bases between the two germline ends. From germline, CDR1 is SNHLY and CDR2 FYNNEI. CDR3 loop: CASSEHPGSYEQYF. In DNA, the CDR3 is TGTGCCAGCAGTGAACACCCGGGATCCTACGAGCAGTACTTC.

The chain uses TRBV30 and TRBJ1-2; D gene ambiguous. Between the trimmed V and J ends, which lost 4 bases and 7 bases, there was a span of 10 bases. Germline V CDR1 and CDR2: GTSNPN, SVGIG (reference sequence). The CDR3 extends over 11 amino acids. The DNA for the CDR3 is TGTGCCTGGACCGCCTGCGCTGGCTACACCTTC. It yields the protein CAWTACAGYTF.

The chain uses TRBV11-3 and TRBJ2-2, with 7 bases fitting TRBD2. CDR3 length equals 15 residues. From germline, CDR1 is SGHNT and CDR2 YENEEA. V shed 5 bases and J 7 bases; nucleotides not matched to a gene: 10. The DNA of the CDR3 is TGTGCCAGCAGCCCTTCCAACGGGGGGATCGGGGAGCTGTTTTTT. Translating it yields CASSPSNGGIGELFF.

The rearrangement uses TRBV7-6 and TRBJ2-1; TRBD2 aligns across 12 bases. CDR3 length: 18 amino acids. V gave up 5 bases and J gave up 0 bases; unmatched junction bases: 8. The germline gives CDR1 SGHVS, CDR2 FNYEAQ. CDR3 residues: CASSGRLAGVPSYNEQFF. CDR3 nucleotide sequence: TGTGCCAGCAGCGGACGACTAGCGGGAGTTCCCTCCTACAATGAGCAGTTCTTC.

V gene TRBV29-1 combines with J gene TRBJ1-2; D perhaps matches TRBD1 (5 bases). Between the trimmed V and J ends, which lost 6 bases and 5 bases, there was a span of 13 bases. The CDR3 has 12 amino acids. Germline V gives CDR1 SQVTM, CDR2 ANQGSEA. CDR3 bases: TGCAGCGTCCAGCAGGGCGGTTATGGCTACACCTTC. The encoded protein is CSVQQGGYGYTF.

The chain is built from TRBV15 and TRBJ2-6; 7 positions match TRBD1. This CDR3 comprises 18 residues. Germline V gene lookup returns CDR1 LNHNV and CDR2 YYDKDF (reference sequence). The ends lost 5 bases at V and 1 base at J; junction bases unmatched: 11. CDR3 bases: TGTGCCACCAGCGGATACAGGGGATCGGAATCTGGGGCCAACGTCCTGACTTTC. As protein: CATSGYRGSESGANVLTF.

This chain joins TRBV5-4 and TRBJ2-2, with a tentative D call TRBD1 (5 bases). Germline V gene data show CDR1 as SGHNT and CDR2 as YYREEE (reference sequence). This CDR3 contains 14 residues. The V gene lost 1 base and the J gene lost 4 bases, with 8 bases spanning the gap. CDR3 sequence reads: CASSLRTTTGELFF. CDR3 sequence (DNA): TGTGCCAGCAGCTTGCGGACAACCACCGGGGAGCTGTTTTTT.

The chain employs TRBV29-1 and TRBJ2-1; 9 bases match TRBD2. V was clipped by 7 bases and J by 2 bases; unmatched bases: 6. This CDR3 region has 14 residues. From germline, CDR1 is SQVTM and CDR2 ANQGSEA. The CDR3 is CSAIAGATYNEQFF. CDR3 nucleotides: TGCAGCGCAATAGCGGGGGCAACCTACAATGAGCAGTTCTTC.

The sample holds one count of this clone. The chain uses TRBV9 and TRBJ2-7; 7 bases map to TRBD2. Germline V gene sequence: CDR1 SGDLS, CDR2 YYNGEE. CDR3 length: 14 residues. V shed 3 bases, J shed 0 bases, and the junction held 3 bases outside the gene matches. The CDR3 region is CASSGRETSYEQYF. The CDR3 coding sequence is TGTGCCAGCAGCGGGCGGGAGACCTCCTACGAGCAGTACTTC.

V usage is TRBV4-1 and J usage is TRBJ2-4; 10 bases map to TRBD1. CDR3 size: 20 residues. Germline trimming cut 3 bases from V and 3 bases from J; bases unmatched to any gene: 17. Germline CDR1 reads MGHRA; CDR2 reads YSYEKL. CDR3 protein: CASSHRSGTGASDGKNIQYF. The CDR3 nucleotides read TGCGCCAGCAGCCATCGATCCGGGACAGGGGCCTCGGACGGCAAAAACATTCAGTACTTC.

This chain links TRBV10-3 with TRBJ2-3, with TRBD2 identical over 8 bases. From germline, CDR1 is ENHRY and CDR2 SYGVKD. The CDR3 is 17 residues long. V shed 0 bases, J shed 0 bases, and the junction held 5 bases outside the gene matches. This chain's CDR3 is CAISESTPGGSTDTQYF. DNA of the CDR3: TGTGCCATCAGTGAGTCGACACCGGGAGGGAGCACAGATACGCAGTATTTT.

The chain combines TRBV5-1 with TRBJ2-7, with 9 bases identical to TRBD1. Germline CDR1 and CDR2: SGHRS and YFSETQ. The CDR3 is 16 amino acids. J was trimmed by 2 bases and V by 7 bases; bases with no gene match: 13. This CDR3 reads CASRRLEDRGPYEQYF. DNA of the CDR3: TGCGCCAGCCGACGGTTGGAGGACAGGGGCCCCTACGAGCAGTACTTC.

The chain links TRBV12-3 or TRBV12-4 to TRBJ2-3; D is unclear. Trimming left V 7 bases short and J 7 bases short, with 15 bases between. The CDR3 spans 13 residues. The CDR3 DNA sequence: TGTGCCAGCACCCCTAGTTTGGCTTATACGCAGTATTTT. Its translation: CASTPSLAYTQYF.

The genes are TRBV7-8 and TRBJ1-1; 10 bases map to TRBD1. Looked up from germline, CDR1 is SGHVS and CDR2 is FQNEAQ. The J segment lost 4 bases and the V segment lost 5 bases, leaving 13 bases of the junction unmatched. This CDR3 has 17 amino acids. The CDR3 bases are TGTGCCAGCAGCCGAGAAGTCTCGGGACAGGGGTTCACTGAAGCTTTCTTT. Translation: CASSREVSGQGFTEAFF.

The gene calls are TRBV19 and TRBJ2-1, with TRBD2 matching 14 bases. The ends lost 4 bases at V and 8 bases at J; junction bases unmatched: 4. Germline values: CDR1 LNHDA, CDR2 SQIVND (reference sequence). The CDR3 sequence is 15 residues long. The CDR3 spells CASSKGTSGSDEQFF. CDR3 DNA: TGTGCCAGTAGTAAAGGGACTAGCGGGAGTGATGAGCAGTTCTTC.

This chain uses TRBV24-1 with TRBJ2-1, with TRBD2 identical over 10 bases. CDR1 is KGHDR, CDR2 SFDVKD, per germline. There are 14 residues in the CDR3. Trimming cost V 5 bases and J 9 bases; bases outside gene matches: 6. CDR3 sequence: CATSGASGSSEQFF. The CDR3 nucleotides are TGTGCCACCAGTGGGGCTAGCGGGAGTAGTGAGCAGTTCTTC.